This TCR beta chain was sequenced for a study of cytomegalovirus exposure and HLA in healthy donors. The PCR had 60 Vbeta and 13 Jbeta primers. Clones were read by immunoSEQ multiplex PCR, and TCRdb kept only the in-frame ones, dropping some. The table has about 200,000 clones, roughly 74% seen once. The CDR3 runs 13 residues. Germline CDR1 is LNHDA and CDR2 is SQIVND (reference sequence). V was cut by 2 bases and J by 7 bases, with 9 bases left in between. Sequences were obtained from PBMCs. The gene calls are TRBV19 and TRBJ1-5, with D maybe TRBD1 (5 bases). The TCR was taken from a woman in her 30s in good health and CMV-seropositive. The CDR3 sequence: CASSIMKGQPQHF. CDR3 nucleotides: TGTGCCAGTAGTATAATGAAGGGGCAGCCCCAGCATTTT.